The clone carrying this T cell receptor (beta chain) has just a few counts. This specimen belongs to a study of blood T cells in healthy people across ages. Every sample had a minimum of 6 million PBMCs isolated. Next came a second PCR, run for about 7 to 12 cycles, which used a sample-barcoded 5' primer along with a J-beta primer mix. TCRdb redid the calling of the 5' RACE reads with MiXCR, one entry per CDR3 protein. Counted here are about 970,000 distinct CDR3 sequences, roughly 51% occurring once; the ten biggest clones make up around a fifth. The CDR3 has 14 residues. Losses at the gene ends were 8 bases for V and 6 bases for J; bases not matched to a gene: 7.

The chain carries TRBV12-3 or TRBV12-4 and TRBJ1-2; TRBD1 matches at 12 bases. The receptor's source is a woman aged 60-70 years in good health. Sequencing was carried out using blood. The CDR3 DNA reads as TGTGCCAGCTGGGGGGGACAGGGGGCGAATGGCTACACCTTC. It specifies CASWGGQGANGYTF.